Each of the 30 T cell receptor beta chains below was sequenced from the same sample in a study of blood T cell repertoires in COVID-19. Profiled with immunoSEQ multiplex PCR; TCRdb holds only in-frame clones, not every one. The sample records roughly 250,000 clones, about 90% being singletons. Sequencing input: PBMCs or T cells enriched from blood (not recorded which). The source is a woman aged 18-29 years who had recovered from COVID-19.

V gene TRBV10-2 combines with J gene TRBJ2-3; D possibly corresponds to TRBD2 (5 bases). Germline loops: CDR1 WSHSY, CDR2 SAAADI. This CDR3 region has 13 residues. Trimming shortened V by 4 bases and J by 6 bases, and 11 bases separated the two germline ends. This CDR3 is CASSGTGWDTQYF. Written as DNA, the CDR3 is TGCGCCAGCAGTGGGACTGGTTGGGATACGCAGTATTTT.

The V call is TRBV4-3, the J call TRBJ2-7; D perhaps matches TRBD1 (5 bases). CDR1 LGHNA and CDR2 YSLEER come from the germline V gene. The CDR3 spans 15 residues. The V end was cut by 3 bases, the J end by 0 bases, with 12 bases between. Here the CDR3 DNA reads TGCGCCAGCAGCCAGGACACTTATAGCTCCTACGAGCAGTACTTC. Translated: CASSQDTYSSYEQYF.

The V call is TRBV6-5, the J call TRBJ1-4; perhaps TRBD1 as D (6 bases). CDR3 length equals 15 residues. Looked up from germline, CDR1 is MNHEY and CDR2 is SVGAGI. The ends were cut back, 7 bases at V and 7 bases at J, with 19 bases in the middle. The CDR3 nucleotides read TGTGCCAGCACCCTAAGGGGGGGCGGTGGTGAAAAACTGTTTTTT. The encoded protein is CASTLRGGGGEKLFF.

The CDR3 here is CASSQVLADYEQYF. The CDR3 nucleotides read TGCGCCAGCAGCCAAGTGCTAGCGGACTACGAGCAGTACTTC. V gene TRBV4-1 combines with J gene TRBJ2-7, with 7 bases that match TRBD2. CDR3 length: 14 amino acids. The germline gives CDR1 MGHRA, CDR2 YSYEKL. V shed 1 base, J shed 3 bases, and the junction held 3 bases outside the gene matches.

In its sample, this clone was seen once. This chain uses TRBV4-3 with TRBJ1-1, with no clear D. The length of the CDR3 is 15 residues. V lost 3 bases and J lost 7, with 18 bases in between. Germline V lookup: CDR1 LGHNA, CDR2 YSLEER. The CDR3 sequence: CASSHEWANFNEAFF. CDR3 sequence (DNA): TGCGCCAGCAGCCATGAATGGGCGAACTTCAATGAAGCTTTCTTT.

CDR3 sequence reads: CASSPGTANYGYTF. CDR3 DNA sequence: TGTGCCAGCAGCCCCGGGACAGCTAACTATGGCTACACCTTC. The chain links TRBV13 to TRBJ1-2; TRBD1 aligns across 7 bases. The V and J ends lost 5 bases and 0 bases, in that order; junction bases with no gene match: 3. This CDR3 is built from 14 residues. Per the germline V gene, CDR1 is PRHDT and CDR2 is FYEKMQ (reference sequence).

The rearrangement joins TRBV10-3 to TRBJ2-3; 8 nucleotides match TRBD1. The germline V gene has CDR1 ENHRY and CDR2 SYGVKD. V lost 2 bases to trimming and J lost 5 bases; unmatched junction nucleotides: 3. This CDR3 is 14 amino acids long. The DNA for the CDR3 is TGTGCCATCAGTGAGACCGGACAGGGAGATACGCAGTATTTT. As protein: CAISETGQGDTQYF.

The chain employs TRBV5-4 and TRBJ1-1; D remains unclear. Trimming left V 4 bases short and J 1 base short, with 5 bases between. CDR1 SGHNT and CDR2 YYREEE come from the germline V gene (reference sequence). The CDR3 loop spans 12 amino acids. The DNA of the CDR3 is TGTGCCAGCAGCAGAGCGAACACTGAAGCTTTCTTT. Amino acids: CASSRANTEAFF.

V usage is TRBV15 and J usage is TRBJ2-3; D not resolved. V lost 3 bases and J lost 2, with 15 bases in between. This CDR3 has 16 residues. From germline, CDR1 is LNHNV and CDR2 YYDKDF (reference sequence). The CDR3 here is CATSRASLEHTDTQYF. The CDR3 DNA is TGTGCCACCAGCAGGGCCTCGCTGGAGCACACAGATACGCAGTATTTT.

CDR3: CASSSARGADTQYF. The DNA for the CDR3 is TGTGCCAGCAGCTCGGCCCGGGGGGCAGATACGCAGTATTTT. V and J are TRBV7-2 and TRBJ2-3, with 7 positions matching TRBD2. The CDR3 is made up of 14 amino acids. CDR1 and CDR2 from the germline V gene are SGHTA and FQGNSA. The V and J ends lost 4 bases and 4 bases, in that order; junction bases with no gene match: 5.

The chain joins TRBV5-4 to TRBJ1-4, with 7 nucleotides matching TRBD1. Germline V CDR1 and CDR2: SGHNT, YYREEE (reference sequence). This CDR3 spans 12 amino acids. Trimming at V came to 4 bases and at J to 10 bases, leaving 4 bases not matched to a gene. Written as DNA, the CDR3 is TGTGCCAGCAGCGTAGACAGGGCAAAACTGTTTTTT. Encoded protein: CASSVDRAKLFF.

This clone was seen once. V usage is TRBV12-2 and J usage is TRBJ2-5; the table gives TRBD2 as D, unverified against the DNA. TRBV12-2 is labeled a pseudogene. The CDR3 has 17 residues. The CDR3 sequence: CASRSPRPGGDKETQYF. CDR3 DNA sequence: TGTGCAAGTCGCTCGCCCCGGCCGGGCGGGGATAAAGAGACCCAGTACTTC.

The chain links TRBV9 to TRBJ1-1; no definite D call. V was cut by 3 bases and J by 3 bases, with 12 bases left in between. The CDR3 length is 14 residues. In germline, CDR1 is SGDLS, CDR2 YYNGEE. The CDR3 DNA follows: TGTGCCAGCAGCGAGACTCCTGCGGACACTGAAGCTTTCTTT. Protein sequence: CASSETPADTEAFF.

CDR3 in amino acids: CASSRHLRRGTDTQYF. The CDR3 bases are TGTGCCAGCAGCAGGCATTTGCGGAGAGGTACAGATACGCAGTATTTT. This chain connects TRBV21-1 to TRBJ2-3; the table gives TRBD2 as D, unverified against the DNA. TRBV21-1 is described as a pseudogene. CDR3 size: 16 residues.

The genes are TRBV3-1 (or the pseudogene TRBV3-2) and TRBJ2-4; D possibly corresponds to TRBD2 (5 bases). V dropped 6 bases and J dropped 0 bases, with 21 bases sitting between them. Germline loops: CDR1 LGHDT, CDR2 YNNKEL (reference sequence). CDR3 length equals 18 residues. CDR3 in DNA: TGTGCCAGCAGACTACACCGGGAACTCGAACTAGCCAAAAACATTCAGTACTTC. Protein sequence: CASRLHRELELAKNIQYF.

This clone was counted once. The chain recombines TRBV20-1 with TRBJ1-1, with D possibly TRBD1 on 5 matching bases. Germline lookup yields CDR1 DFQATT and CDR2 SNEGSKA (reference sequence). This CDR3 comprises 13 residues. The V end was cut by 3 bases, the J end by 3 bases, with 11 bases between. DNA of the CDR3: TGCAGTGCTAGTGGTGGCAGGGACACTGAAGCTTTCTTT. Protein sequence: CSASGGRDTEAFF.

This chain uses TRBV4-1 with TRBJ2-1, with 11 bases fitting TRBD2. From germline, CDR1 is MGHRA and CDR2 YSYEKL. The junction had 7 bases not matched to a gene; V was cut back by 2 bases and J by 4 bases. The CDR3 runs to 17 residues. CDR3 in DNA: TGCGCCAGCAGCCAAAGCCCCGGGACTAGCGGTTACAATGAGCAGTTCTTC. Amino acids: CASSQSPGTSGYNEQFF.

Regarding this clone: The same CDR3 also results from other DNA sequences found in this sample. The V gene is TRBV2, the J gene TRBJ1-2, with 9 nucleotides matching TRBD1. The V gene end was trimmed by 5 bases and the J gene end by 5 bases; junction bases not matched to a gene: 3. The CDR3 covers 13 residues. CDR1 and CDR2 (germline): SNHLY, FYNNEI. CDR3 region: CASSPGTGYGYTF. The CDR3 DNA sequence: TGTGCCAGCAGTCCCGGGACAGGGTATGGCTACACCTTC.

The sample holds one count of this clone. CDR3 nucleotides: TGTGCCAGCAGCTTGCGGGAGGGGCAGTTCTTC. Translated: CASSLREGQFF. The V call is TRBV7-6, the J call TRBJ2-1; 9 positions agree with TRBD2. The junction had 0 bases not matched to a gene; V was cut back by 3 bases and J by 12 bases. Germline V CDR1 and CDR2: SGHVS, FNYEAQ. CDR3 size: 11 residues.

This clone was counted a single time. The V call is TRBV21-1, the J call TRBJ2-1; the table calls TRBD2, which could not be checked here. TRBV21-1 is assigned pseudogene status. This CDR3 has 19 residues. This CDR3 reads CASSKDFRKERGTYNEQFF. DNA of the CDR3: TGTGCCAGCAGCAAAGATTTTAGGAAGGAGCGGGGGACCTACAATGAGCAGTTCTTC.

This chain links TRBV10-3 with TRBJ1-2, with 7 positions matching TRBD1. Trimming cost V 6 bases and J 8 bases; bases outside gene matches: 6. The CDR3 spans 12 residues. Germline-derived CDR1 and CDR2 are ENHRY and SYGVKD. CDR3 sequence (DNA): TGTGCCATCAGCGAGACAGGGATCGGCTACACCTTC. Translation gives CAISETGIGYTF.

The chain combines TRBV4-2 with TRBJ2-1, with D tentatively TRBD1 (6 bases). The germline gives CDR1 LGHNA, CDR2 YNFKEQ. The CDR3 contains 15 residues. V was clipped by 4 bases and J by 3 bases, with 13 bases between them. For the CDR3, the DNA is TGTGCCAGCAGCCTGTCCAGGGGATACTACAATGAGCAGTTCTTC. Residues: CASSLSRGYYNEQFF.

The CDR3 nucleotides are TGTGCCAGCAGCTTATCGTCAACAGGGACCAATCAGCCCCAGCATTTT. The encoded protein is CASSLSSTGTNQPQHF. The chain recombines TRBV7-8 with TRBJ1-5; perhaps TRBD1 as D (6 bases). V gave up 2 bases and J gave up 3 bases, with 14 bases separating them. Per the germline V gene, CDR1 is SGHVS and CDR2 is FQNEAQ. CDR3 size: 16 residues.

V is TRBV25-1 and J is TRBJ1-6; 9 bases map to TRBD1. J lost 13 bases, V lost 9 bases, and 13 bases had no gene match. The CDR3 has 14 residues. Per the germline V gene, CDR1 is MGHDK and CDR2 is SYGVNS. CDR3 residues: CASIGRDRDFPLHF. The CDR3 DNA reads TGTGCCAGTATCGGCCGGGACAGGGACTTCCCCCTCCACTTT.

This clone came up a few times. The chain combines TRBV5-6 with TRBJ2-7; D ambiguous. Germline values: CDR1 SGHDT, CDR2 YYEEEE. The CDR3 spans 11 residues. The V and J ends lost 3 bases and 3 bases respectively, with 4 bases between them. CDR3 amino acids: CASSSIYEQYF. The CDR3 coding sequence is TGTGCCAGCAGCTCTATCTACGAGCAGTACTTC. Using reference TRBV5-6 and TRBJ2-7 for the parts outside the CDR3, the full variable domain is DAGVTQSPTHLIKTRGQQVTLRCSPKSGHDTVSWYQQALGQGPQFIFQYYEEEERQRGNFPDRFSGHQFPNYSSELNVNALLLGDSALYLCASSSIYEQYFGPGTRLTVT.

The genes are TRBV9 and TRBJ1-3, with a tentative D call TRBD1 (6 bases). Germline V gene lookup returns CDR1 SGDLS and CDR2 YYNGEE. The CDR3 totals 14 residues. V gave up 0 bases and J gave up 7 bases, with 11 bases separating them. The CDR3 DNA follows: TGTGCCAGCAGCGTAGAGGGGGATTCGAACACCATATATTTT. This codes for CASSVEGDSNTIYF. Combining the CDR3 with reference TRBV9 and TRBJ1-3 gives the whole variable domain DSGVTQTPKHLITATGQRVTLRCSPRSGDLSVYWYQQSLDQGLQFLIQYYNGEERAKGNILERFSAQQFPDLHSELNLSSLELGDSALYFCASSVEGDSNTIYFGEGSWLTVV.

The V gene is TRBV6-5, the J gene TRBJ1-2; D might be TRBD1 (6 bases). Germline V CDR1 and CDR2: MNHEY, SVGAGI. Between the trimmed V and J ends, which lost 10 bases and 4 bases, there was a span of 16 bases. The CDR3 is 13 amino acids. In DNA, the CDR3 is TGTGCCAACCTACCTACAGGGAGCTATGGCTACACCTTC. Translation gives CANLPTGSYGYTF.

The V gene is TRBV19, the J gene TRBJ1-5; possible D gene TRBD1, 5 bases. The CDR3 spans 15 residues. CDR1 is LNHDA and CDR2 is SQIVND in the germline V gene (reference sequence). The chain's CDR3 is CAHQYRHAGNQPQHF. For the CDR3, the DNA is TGTGCACATCAATACAGGCATGCCGGTAATCAGCCCCAGCATTTT.

The rearrangement links TRBV4-2 to TRBJ1-1, with a tentative D call TRBD1 (6 bases). V was clipped by 4 bases and J by 5 bases, with 11 bases between them. Germline lookup yields CDR1 LGHNA and CDR2 YNFKEQ. CDR3 length: 13 amino acids. CDR3 bases: TGTGCCAGCAGCCCGGTAGGGGGAACTGAAGCTTTCTTT. This codes for CASSPVGGTEAFF.

The chain employs TRBV11-2 and TRBJ1-3, with D possibly being TRBD1 (6 bases). Between the trimmed V and J ends, which lost 5 bases and 0 bases, there was a span of 8 bases. There are 14 residues in the CDR3. Germline V CDR1 and CDR2: SGHAT, FQNNGV. The CDR3 is CASSVRGSGNTIYF. The CDR3 DNA reads as TGTGCCAGCAGCGTCAGGGGCTCTGGAAACACCATATATTTT.